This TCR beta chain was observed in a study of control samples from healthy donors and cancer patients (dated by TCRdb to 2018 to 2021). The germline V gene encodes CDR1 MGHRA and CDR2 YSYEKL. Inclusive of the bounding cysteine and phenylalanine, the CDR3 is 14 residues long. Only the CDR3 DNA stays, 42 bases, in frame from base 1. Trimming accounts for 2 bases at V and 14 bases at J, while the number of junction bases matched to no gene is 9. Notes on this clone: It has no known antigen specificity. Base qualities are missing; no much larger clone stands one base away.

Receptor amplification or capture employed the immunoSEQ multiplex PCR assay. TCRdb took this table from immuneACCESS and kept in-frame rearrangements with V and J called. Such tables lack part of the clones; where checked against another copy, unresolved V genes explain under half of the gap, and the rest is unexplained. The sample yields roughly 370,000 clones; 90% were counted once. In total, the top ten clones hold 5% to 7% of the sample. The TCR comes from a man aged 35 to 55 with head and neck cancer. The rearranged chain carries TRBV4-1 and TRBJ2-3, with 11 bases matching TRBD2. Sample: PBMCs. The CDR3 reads CASSQTSGGGVLYF. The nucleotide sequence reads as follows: TGCGCCAGCAGCCAAACTAGCGGGGGCGGGGTTTTGTATTTT.